This T cell receptor (beta chain) comes out of a study of T cell responses to AZD1222 COVID-19 vaccine. The data were produced by immunoSEQ multiplex PCR, yet TCRdb's version contains in-frame clones alone and is incomplete. The profile shows 200,000 or so clones, 85% to 95% of them singletons. V was trimmed by 3 bases and J by 2 bases, leaving 11 bases between them. In germline, CDR1 is SGDLS, CDR2 YYNGEE. This CDR3 contains 15 residues. The sequence came from an adult who received the AZD1222 COVID-19 vaccine. The chain couples TRBV9 to TRBJ2-2; D is unresolved. The starting material was peripheral blood, obtained 28 days after the second AZD1222 dose. This chain's CDR3 is CASSAYWQNTGELFF. Written as DNA, the CDR3 is TGTGCCAGCAGCGCCTACTGGCAAAACACCGGGGAGCTGTTTTTT. The whole variable domain, remainder taken from reference TRBV9 and TRBJ2-2, is DSGVTQTPKHLITATGQRVTLRCSPRSGDLSVYWYQQSLDQGLQFLIQYYNGEERAKGNILERFSAQQFPDLHSELNLSSLELGDSALYFCASSAYWQNTGELFFGEGSRLTVL.